A single sample is the source of the 29 T cell receptor beta chains below, sequenced in a study of PD-1 blockade in classical Hodgkin lymphoma. This table comes from immunoSEQ multiplex PCR, and its TCRdb copy is limited to in-frame clones, with some not included. The repertoire holds more than 7,500 clones, with around 81% as singletons. There was relapse after autologous stem cell transplantation in every patient, and there was variation in brentuximab vedotin exposure. By magnetic negative selection, CD4+ T cells were purified from thawed PBMCs. The specimen was CD4+ T cells from blood, collected at baseline. The receptors derive from a human donor with classical Hodgkin lymphoma.

The chain couples TRBV29-1 to TRBJ2-1; D is unresolved. The CDR3 runs to 11 residues. Germline V lookup: CDR1 SQVTM, CDR2 ANQGSEA. Trimming cost V 6 bases and J 8 bases, with 11 bases left between them. This CDR3 reads CSVNIWYEQFF. DNA for the CDR3: TGCAGCGTCAACATTTGGTATGAGCAGTTCTTC.

This rearrangement joins TRBV7-9 to TRBJ2-3, with D uncertain. The CDR3 sequence is 15 residues long. Germline V gene sequence: CDR1 SEHNR, CDR2 FQNEAQ (reference sequence). Trimming pared 3 bases from V and 2 bases from J, leaving 12 bases between. CDR3 region: CASSFWSLYTDTQYF. The DNA of the CDR3 is TGTGCCAGCAGCTTTTGGTCTCTCTACACAGATACGCAGTATTTT.

The chain couples TRBV5-6 to TRBJ1-4, with a possible D match to TRBD1 (5 bases). V was pared by 6 bases and J by 6 bases, with 15 bases between. CDR3 length: 14 residues. CDR1 is SGHDT and CDR2 is YYEEEE in the germline V gene. The CDR3 loop is CASNFRGGHEKLFF. DNA of the CDR3: TGTGCCAGCAACTTTCGGGGGGGACATGAAAAACTGTTTTTT.

The V call is TRBV9, the J call TRBJ2-2; D gene unclear. The V end lost 2 bases, the J end lost 4 bases, and 12 bases lay between the germline ends. CDR1 is SGDLS and CDR2 is YYNGEE in the germline V gene. The CDR3 has 15 residues. DNA of the CDR3: TGTGCCAGCAGCGTGAGGCAGGCGAGCACCGGGGAGCTGTTTTTT. Translated, it gives CASSVRQASTGELFF.

The V and J genes are TRBV28 and TRBJ1-5; D unclear. CDR1 MDHEN and CDR2 SYDVKM come from the germline V gene. V was trimmed by 8 bases and J by 7 bases, leaving 9 bases between them. The CDR3 has 11 residues. CDR3 coding DNA: TGTGCCAGCGGACCGTTCCAGCCCCAGCATTTT. Its translation is CASGPFQPQHF.

This sequence joins TRBV19 and TRBJ2-4; TRBD1 aligns across 9 bases. CDR1 and CDR2 from the germline V gene are LNHDA and SQIVND (reference sequence). This CDR3 region has 15 residues. Trimming took 5 bases from V and 7 from J; bases not matched to a gene: 9. This CDR3 reads CASSGRTGVGNIQYF. The CDR3 nucleotides are TGTGCCAGTAGTGGAAGGACAGGGGTGGGGAACATTCAGTACTTC.

The rearrangement links TRBV18 to TRBJ2-3; 7 bases match TRBD1. Trimming removed 1 base from V and 3 bases from J; junction bases left unmatched: 7. Germline CDR1 reads KGHSH; CDR2 reads LQKENI. This CDR3 region has 16 residues. As DNA, the CDR3 is TGTGCCAGCTCACCACGATCCGTACAGGGGACAGATACGCAGTATTTT. Translation gives CASSPRSVQGTDTQYF.

J is TRBJ2-7 and V is TRBV28; 9 positions match TRBD1. After removal of 5 bases from V and 0 bases from J, the junction contained 5 bases not matched to a gene. Germline lookup yields CDR1 MDHEN and CDR2 SYDVKM. CDR3 size: 15 residues. In nucleotides, the CDR3 is TGTGCCAGCAGTGGACAGGGGACCAACTCCTACGAGCAGTACTTC. It translates to CASSGQGTNSYEQYF.

The chain recombines TRBV7-2 with TRBJ1-6; D may be TRBD1 (5 bases). The CDR3 totals 14 residues. Germline CDR1 SGHTA, CDR2 FQGNSA. Between the trimmed V and J ends, which lost 1 base and 9 bases, there was a span of 10 bases. CDR3 nucleotides: TGTGCCAGCAGCTTAGGATTGGGGGGTTCACCCCTCCACTTT. It codes for CASSLGLGGSPLHF.

The chain uses TRBV19 and TRBJ2-7; 9 bases match TRBD1. The V gene's germline CDR1 is LNHDA and CDR2 SQIVND (reference sequence). The J segment lost 9 bases and the V segment lost 5 bases, leaving 8 bases of the junction unmatched. This CDR3 region has 13 residues. CDR3 coding DNA: TGTGCCAGTAGTCCCGGGACAGGGCAAATGCAGTACTTC. Amino acid sequence: CASSPGTGQMQYF.

J is TRBJ1-3 and V is TRBV20-1; D is undetermined. The germline V gene encodes CDR1 DFQATT and CDR2 SNEGSKA (reference sequence). The CDR3 is made up of 11 amino acids. V lost 3 bases and J 8 bases, leaving 8 bases between the germline ends. CDR3 nucleotides: TGCAGTGCTAGTCTCGGGGACACCATATATTTT. This codes for CSASLGDTIYF.

J is TRBJ2-3 and V is TRBV2; D is undetermined. CDR1 SNHLY and CDR2 FYNNEI come from the germline V gene. Trimming removed 8 bases at V and 6 bases at J, with 24 bases between. The CDR3 contains 16 residues. CDR3 coding DNA: TGTGCCAGCCTCGACTTACTTTCGCCCGACTCGGATACGCAGTATTTT. Its protein is CASLDLLSPDSDTQYF.

The V call is TRBV6-1, the J call TRBJ1-2; D is possibly TRBD1 (6 bases). Per the germline V gene, CDR1 is MNHNS and CDR2 is SASEGT. The CDR3 consists of 14 residues. Trimming shortened V by 0 bases and J by 4 bases, and 9 bases separated the two germline ends. Here the CDR3 DNA reads TGTGCCAGCAGTGAAGCCTGGGACACCTATGGCTACACCTTC. Its protein is CASSEAWDTYGYTF.

The V call is TRBV19, the J call TRBJ2-7; D may correspond to TRBD1 or TRBD2 (6 bases each). The V end lost 2 bases, the J end lost 4 bases, and 18 bases lay between the germline ends. Germline CDR1 is LNHDA and CDR2 is SQIVND (reference sequence). This CDR3 spans 16 amino acids. The CDR3 spells CASSISNGGAGYEQYF. The CDR3 DNA follows: TGTGCCAGTAGTATAAGCAACGGGGGCGCAGGGTACGAGCAGTACTTC. The variable domain in full, with the rest retrieved from reference TRBV19 and TRBJ2-7, is DGGITQSPKYLFRKEGQNVTLSCEQNLNHDAMYWYRQDPGQGLRLIYYSQIVNDFQKGDIAEGYSVSREKKESFPLTVTSAQKNPTAFYLCASSISNGGAGYEQYFGPGTRLTVT.

This clone was detected only a few times. The V gene is TRBV10-1, the J gene TRBJ2-3, with 7 bases lining up with TRBD1. The CDR3 runs to 16 residues. Looked up from germline, CDR1 is WNHNN and CDR2 is SYGVQD (reference sequence). The junction had 11 bases not matched to a gene; V was cut back by 2 bases and J by 6 bases. The DNA of the CDR3 is TGCGCCAGCAGTGAGGCCCCGGGACGCAGGGGGGATACGCAGTATTTT. Its protein product is CASSEAPGRRGDTQYF.

For this clone: This sample includes further DNA sequences coding for the same CDR3. The chain couples TRBV6-1 to TRBJ2-3, with D hard to call. Germline V CDR1 and CDR2: MNHNS, SASEGT. The germline V and J ends were trimmed by 8 bases and 1 base, with 4 bases remaining between them. This CDR3 comprises 11 residues. CDR3 sequence: CASSRTDTQYF. DNA for the CDR3: TGTGCCAGCTCCCGCACAGATACGCAGTATTTT.

This clone was observed a few times. The chain joins TRBV5-8 to TRBJ2-7; D remains ambiguous. With 4 bases removed from V and 3 bases from J, the gap between germline ends came to 8 bases. Germline-derived CDR1 and CDR2 are SGHTS and YDEGEE. This CDR3 has 12 residues. For the CDR3, the DNA is TGTGCCAGCAGCCGGACCCTCTACGAGCAGTACTTC. It encodes CASSRTLYEQYF.

The chain combines TRBV28 with TRBJ2-1; 7 nucleotides align to TRBD2. This CDR3 is built from 13 residues. The V gene end was trimmed by 10 bases and the J gene end by 8 bases; junction bases not matched to a gene: 11. Germline CDR1 and CDR2: MDHEN and SYDVKM. The CDR3 region is CATFLRGGDEQFF. The CDR3 nucleotides are TGTGCCACCTTTCTTCGGGGAGGGGATGAGCAGTTCTTC.

The chain is built from TRBV5-1 and TRBJ1-1; D remains unclear. The germline V and J ends were trimmed by 0 bases and 0 bases, with 6 bases remaining between them. CDR1 and CDR2 from the germline V gene are SGHRS and YFSETQ. CDR3 size: 14 residues. The CDR3 sequence: CASSLDQMNTEAFF. The CDR3 DNA sequence: TGCGCCAGCAGCTTGGATCAGATGAACACTGAAGCTTTCTTT.

The chain carries TRBV18 and TRBJ2-2; 11 bases map to TRBD2. The germline CDR1 and CDR2 sequences are KGHSH and LQKENI. CDR3 length equals 17 residues. V lost 2 bases, J lost 2 bases, and 4 bases stayed unmatched. CDR3 DNA sequence: TGTGCCAGCTCACCAAATAGCGGGAGGGCTAACACCGGGGAGCTGTTTTTT. Protein: CASSPNSGRANTGELFF.

The rearrangement links TRBV7-9 to TRBJ1-2; a weak D match, TRBD1 (5 bases). This CDR3 has 12 amino acids. Germline assignment: CDR1 SEHNR and CDR2 FQNEAQ (reference sequence). With 4 bases removed from V and 8 bases from J, the gap between germline ends came to 11 bases. The CDR3 loop reads CASSSGLQGYTF. DNA of the CDR3: TGTGCCAGCAGCTCGGGACTCCAGGGCTACACCTTC. The full variable domain, rest sourced from reference TRBV7-9 and TRBJ1-2, is DTGVSQNPRHKITKRGQNVTFRCDPISEHNRLYWYRQTLGQGPEFLTYFQNEAQLEKSRLLSDRFSAERPKGSFSTLEIQRTEQGDSAMYLCASSSGLQGYTFGSGTRLTVV.

This chain connects TRBV6-5 to TRBJ1-6, with a possible D match to TRBD1 (5 bases). The CDR3 is 12 amino acids. Germline V gives CDR1 MNHEY, CDR2 SVGAGI. V was cut by 2 bases and J by 10 bases, with 6 bases left in between. DNA for the CDR3: TGTGCCAGCAGTTACAGGGGCTCACCCCTCCACTTT. It is translated as CASSYRGSPLHF.

The chain couples TRBV5-1 to TRBJ2-6; tentatively, D is TRBD1 (6 bases). Deletions cut 4 bases from V and 0 bases from J, with 11 bases between. The CDR3 is made up of 16 amino acids. Germline CDR1 SGHRS, CDR2 YFSETQ. The CDR3 loop is CASSLQDSSGANVLTF. The DNA for the CDR3 is TGCGCCAGCAGCCTTCAGGACAGCTCTGGGGCCAACGTCCTGACTTTC.

This chain joins TRBV27 and TRBJ2-1, with 9 bases fitting TRBD2. J gave up 3 bases and V 6 bases, and 6 bases lay outside the gene matches. The V gene's germline CDR1 is MNHEY and CDR2 SMNVEV (reference sequence). The CDR3 has 15 amino acids. CDR3 coding DNA: TGTGCCAGCAGACCTCTAGCGGGGCACTACAATGAGCAGTTCTTC. Translating gives CASRPLAGHYNEQFF.

V usage is TRBV6-5 and J usage is TRBJ1-5; maybe TRBD1 (6 bases). V was shortened by 6 bases and J by 0 bases, with 12 bases between the two germline ends. This CDR3 is built from 15 residues. CDR1 is MNHEY, CDR2 SVGAGI, per germline. CDR3: CASSSQGYSNQPQHF. The CDR3 bases are TGTGCCAGCAGCTCACAGGGTTATAGCAATCAGCCCCAGCATTTT.

The chain carries TRBV9 and TRBJ2-3; D call uncertain. This CDR3 spans 14 amino acids. From germline, CDR1 is SGDLS and CDR2 YYNGEE. Trimming removed 0 bases from V and 6 bases from J, with 11 bases in between. The CDR3 here is CASSVVGARDTQYF. The CDR3 nucleotides are TGTGCCAGCAGCGTAGTCGGAGCGCGGGATACGCAGTATTTT. Complete variable domain (other parts from reference TRBV9 and TRBJ2-3): DSGVTQTPKHLITATGQRVTLRCSPRSGDLSVYWYQQSLDQGLQFLIQYYNGEERAKGNILERFSAQQFPDLHSELNLSSLELGDSALYFCASSVVGARDTQYFGPGTRLTVL.

This sequence joins TRBV6-5 and TRBJ2-7; weak D call: TRBD2 (7 bases). The CDR3 is 14 amino acids. The V and J ends lost 5 bases and 4 bases respectively, with 15 bases between them. The germline gives CDR1 MNHEY, CDR2 SVGAGI. The CDR3, as DNA: TGTGCCAGCAGTCAGGGGACTAAAGGGTACGAGCAGTACTTC. It yields the protein CASSQGTKGYEQYF.

This chain uses TRBV28 with TRBJ2-3; the D is unclear. CDR3 length: 14 residues. The V end lost 3 bases, the J end lost 2 bases, and 9 bases lay between the germline ends. CDR1 is MDHEN and CDR2 is SYDVKM in the germline V gene. DNA of the CDR3: TGTGCCAGCAGTTTTCTTTGGAACACAGATACGCAGTATTTT. It yields the protein CASSFLWNTDTQYF.

The chain couples TRBV6-6 to TRBJ2-2; 7 bases align to TRBD1. The CDR3 spans 15 residues. With 8 bases clipped from V and 4 bases from J, the junction kept 10 bases outside the gene matches. The germline CDR1 and CDR2 sequences are MNHNY and SVGAGI (reference sequence). The CDR3 spells CASGHIGQVTGELFF. Here the CDR3 DNA reads TGTGCCAGCGGTCATATCGGACAGGTCACCGGGGAGCTGTTTTTT.